The rows below give T cell receptor beta chains drawn from one sample of a study of shared clonotypes between healthy human individuals. Data came from immunoSEQ multiplex PCR; TCRdb stores just in-frame clones and leaves some out. Here the sample spans 2 million to 2.5 million clones, more than 90% being singletons. The sequencing sample was made of naive CD4+ T cells sorted from blood. These receptors came from a man younger than 35 in good health. Each CDR3 is given with its conserved first and last residue. A D gene is named only where the DNA matches it firmly. Expanded clones are given a class, and other clones once, few, many or no size at all.

>.|.|TRBJ1-4|TRBV6-5
CASSYQGSEKLFF
TGTGCCAGCAGTTACCAGGGAAGTGAAAAACTGTTTTTT
>.|.|TRBJ1-2|TRBV27
CASSLGGGPFWGYTF
TGTGCCAGCAGCCTGGGAGGAGGACCATTCTGGGGCTACACCTTC
>.|few|TRBJ1-1|TRBV2
CASIQDANTEAFF
TGTGCCAGCATTCAAGATGCGAACACTGAAGCTTTCTTT
>.|.|TRBJ1-1|TRBV28
CASGGRVGTEAFF
TGTGCCAGCGGGGGCAGGGTTGGGACTGAAGCTTTCTTT
>.|.|TRBJ2-3|TRBV6-6
CASSSGRTTQYF
TGTGCCAGCAGTTCGGGGCGGACTACGCAGTATTTT
>.|.|TRBJ2-5|TRBV4-3
CASSQDWAARGQETQYF
TGCGCCAGCAGCCAAGATTGGGCGGCGCGGGGACAAGAGACCCAGTACTTC
>.|.|TRBJ2-1|TRBV4-3
CASSQDWAGEQFF
TGCGCCAGCAGCCAAGATTGGGCGGGTGAGCAGTTCTTC
>.|.|TRBJ1-2|TRBV5-1
CASSLAGGDYGYTF
TGCGCCAGCAGCTTGGCCGGGGGCGACTATGGCTACACCTTC
>.|.|TRBJ2-5|TRBV7-9
CASSLRQGGETQYF
TGTGCCAGCAGCTTAAGGCAGGGCGGAGAGACCCAGTACTTC
>.|.|TRBJ1-2|TRBV30
CAWSRLLANYGYTF
TGTGCCTGGAGTAGACTGTTGGCTAACTATGGCTACACCTTC
>TRBD1|.|TRBJ2-1|TRBV18
CASSPPTGKLGFF
TGTGCCAGCTCACCACCGACAGGGAAGCTGGGTTTCTTC
>TRBD1|.|TRBJ1-5|TRBV10-2
CASSVQGGQPQHF
TGCGCCAGCAGTGTACAGGGGGGCCAGCCCCAGCATTTT
>.|.|TRBJ2-3|TRBV5-8
CASSLASAGSTDTQYF
TGTGCCAGCAGCTTGGCCTCGGCCGGGAGCACAGATACGCAGTATTTT
>TRBD2|.|TRBJ2-1|TRBV30
CAWSVPASGYYNEQFF
TGTGCCTGGAGTGTACCGGCTAGCGGGTATTACAATGAGCAGTTCTTC
>TRBD2|.|TRBJ2-1|TRBV7-2
CASSLRDGLAGGPGNEQFF
TGTGCCAGCAGCTTAAGGGACGGACTAGCGGGAGGGCCAGGTAATGAGCAGTTCTTC
>TRBD2|.|TRBJ2-7|TRBV4-1
CASSQGPRGGTYEQYF
TGCGCCAGCAGCCAAGGTCCCCGGGGAGGGACCTACGAGCAGTACTTC
>.|.|TRBJ2-7|TRBV27
CASRMEWRGPTYEQYF
TGTGCCAGCAGAATGGAGTGGAGGGGCCCAACCTACGAGCAGTACTTC
>.|few|TRBJ2-7|TRBV7-9
CASSLDVGSYEQYF
TGTGCCAGCAGCTTAGATGTAGGGTCCTACGAGCAGTACTTC
>.|.|TRBJ2-7|TRBV5-1
CASSMTGTPVEGYEQYF
TGCGCCAGCAGCATGACCGGGACACCGGTGGAAGGCTACGAGCAGTACTTC
>.|.|TRBJ1-1|TRBV5-4
CASSRDGRAFF
TGTGCCAGCAGCCGGGACGGACGGGCTTTCTTT
>TRBD1|.|TRBJ1-4|TRBV19
CASSRTPGQGYEKLFF
TGTGCCAGTAGCCGGACCCCGGGACAGGGTTATGAAAAACTGTTTTTT
>.|once|TRBJ1-3|TRBV7-9
CASSPAKGSSGNTIYF
TGTGCCAGCAGCCCCGCGAAGGGGAGCTCTGGAAACACCATATATTTT
>TRBD1|.|TRBJ1-1|TRBV6-5
CASSGWTGEAFF
TGTGCCAGCAGTGGCTGGACAGGCGAAGCTTTCTTT
>.|.|TRBJ1-1|TRBV18
CASSLQEAEAFF
TGTGCCAGCTCCTTACAGGAGGCTGAAGCTTTCTTT
>TRBD2|.|TRBJ2-3|TRBV2
CASSKSRASGSLDTQYF
TGTGCCAGCAGCAAGTCCCGGGCTAGCGGGAGTTTGGATACGCAGTATTTT
>.|.|TRBJ2-1|TRBV30
CAWSVLRYNEQFF
TGTGCCTGGAGTGTCTTGCGCTACAATGAGCAGTTCTTC
>TRBD1|.|TRBJ2-6|TRBV5-6
CASSSYLRTGGPGANVLTF
TGTGCCAGCAGCTCTTATCTGCGGACAGGGGGACCTGGGGCCAACGTCCTGACTTTC
>.|once|TRBJ2-7|TRBV5-1
CASSLDRPYEQYF
TGCGCCAGCAGCTTGGACAGACCCTACGAGCAGTACTTC